Listed below are T cell receptor beta chains from one sample, sequenced in a study of T cell responses to AZD1222 COVID-19 vaccine. Clones were sequenced by immunoSEQ multiplex PCR, and TCRdb holds only the in-frame ones, with some missing. Of 15,000 to 18,000 clones in the sample, 88% were seen once. The sequencing here drew on peripheral blood, taken 28 days after the second AZD1222 dose. The source is an adult who received the AZD1222 COVID-19 vaccine. CDR3s include the opening cysteine and the closing phenylalanine or tryptophan. D genes are given only for firm matches. Clone size is stated in some rows and not others, as once, few, many or a class when expanded.

TRBV28	TRBJ1-1	TRBD1	few	TGTGCCAGCAAAGAGGGGGCCCTTGCGCGCACTGAAGCTTTCTTT	CASKEGALARTEAFF
TRBV9	TRBJ2-5	-	once	TGTGCCAGCAACCGGGACCCACAAGAGACCCAGTACTTC	CASNRDPQETQYF
TRBV28	TRBJ2-6	-	-	TGTGCCAGCAGTTTGATGATCTCTGGGGCCAACGTCCTGACTTTC	CASSLMISGANVLTF
TRBV24-1	TRBJ2-7	TRBD1	-	TGTGCCACCAGTGCCCATGACAGGGGTTCCTACGAGCAGTACTTC	CATSAHDRGSYEQYF
TRBV27	TRBJ2-2	TRBD1	-	TGTGCCAGCAGTTCGTACAGCACAGGGGGAAACACCGGGGAGCTGTTTTTT	CASSSYSTGGNTGELFF
TRBV5-6	TRBJ1-1	-	-	TGTGCCAGCAGCTTCGATCCGGGGAGGAACACTGAAGCTTTCTTT	CASSFDPGRNTEAFF
TRBV19	TRBJ1-5	-	-	TGTGCCAGTAGTATCCGCGACCGGGACCATTCTGGCAATCAGCCCCAGCATTTT	CASSIRDRDHSGNQPQHF
TRBV28	TRBJ1-1	-	-	TGTGCCAGCAGTTTTGAGGGGAGACAGAACACTGAAGCTTTCTTT	CASSFEGRQNTEAFF
TRBV6-5	TRBJ1-2	TRBD1	-	TGTGCCAGCAGTCAGGGGGCTCCCGATGGCTACACCTTC	CASSQGAPDGYTF
TRBV15	TRBJ2-2	TRBD1	-	TGTGCCACCAGCAGAGTACAGGGGGGAGTCCGGGAGCTGTTTTTT	CATSRVQGGVRELFF
TRBV7-2	TRBJ1-1	TRBD1	few	TGTGCCAGCAGCTGGGGACAGATGAACACTGAAGCTTTCTTT	CASSWGQMNTEAFF
TRBV10-3	TRBJ2-2	TRBD2	few	TGTGCCATCAGTGAGTCGATGATAGCGGGAGGCACCGGGGAGCTGTTTTTT	CAISESMIAGGTGELFF
TRBV9	TRBJ2-7	-	-	TGTGCCAGCAGCGTAGTAGGGAGCCCCTCGCGAACCGAGCAGTACTTC	CASSVVGSPSRTEQYF
TRBV28	TRBJ2-7	TRBD2	-	TGTGCCAGCAGTTTAGATCGGGGGGTGGGAAAGCAGTACTTC	CASSLDRGVGKQYF
TRBV30	TRBJ2-3	-	-	TGTGCCTGGAGTGGAGGGGGCACAGATACGCAGTATTTT	CAWSGGGTDTQYF
TRBV9	TRBJ1-2	-	-	TGTGCCAGCAGCCCCCAAATAGGGGGGGCGCATGGCTACACCTTC	CASSPQIGGAHGYTF
TRBV7-2	TRBJ2-7	TRBD2	-	TGTGCCAGCAGCCCCCGGACTAGCGGGACCTACGAGCAGTACTTC	CASSPRTSGTYEQYF
TRBV6-1	TRBJ1-6	-	-	TGTGCCAGCAGTGAACAGGGAGGGGACTCACCCCTCCACTTT	CASSEQGGDSPLHF
TRBV10-2	TRBJ1-6	-	-	TGCGCCAGCAGTGAGAAGCGGGGGAATCGAAGTAATTCACCCCTCCACTTT	CASSEKRGNRSNSPLHF
TRBV7-2	TRBJ1-1	-	once	TGTGCCAGCAGCTTAAGTGGGACCCCCACTGAAGCTTTCTTT	CASSLSGTPTEAFF
TRBV14	TRBJ1-1	-	-	TGTGCCAGCAGCCGGATGACAGCATTGAACACTGAAGCTTTCTTT	CASSRMTALNTEAFF
TRBV11-1	TRBJ2-7	TRBD2	-	TGTGCCAGCAGCTCAAGAGCGGGAGGGATGGTCGAGCAGTACTTC	CASSSRAGGMVEQYF
TRBV7-2	TRBJ1-6	-	-	TGTGCCAGCAGCTCCTTCCTCGGGGGTGTCCCCCTCCACTTT	CASSSFLGGVPLHF
TRBV29-1	TRBJ1-1	TRBD1	-	TGCAGCGTCGCGTGGACAGGGAACACTGAAGCTTTCTTT	CSVAWTGNTEAFF
TRBV19	TRBJ1-1	TRBD1	-	TGTGCCAGTAAGGACAGGGGGCTTGAAGCTTTCTTT	CASKDRGLEAFF
TRBV7-9	TRBJ1-2	-	-	TGTGCCAGCACCCTAACGGGGAGGGAATCGTTGGGCTACACCTTC	CASTLTGRESLGYTF
TRBV5-1	TRBJ1-3	-	-	TGCGCCAGCAGCTTGGACGAGACAGGAGTCGGAAACACCATATATTTT	CASSLDETGVGNTIYF
TRBV4-1	TRBJ2-3	TRBD2	-	TGCGCCAGCAGTTGGACTAGCGGTGCAGATACGCAGTATTTT	CASSWTSGADTQYF
TRBV21-1	TRBJ2-5	-	-	TGTGCCAGCAGCCTATATTATAACGGGGAGACCCAGTACTTC	CASSLYYNGETQYF
TRBV30	TRBJ1-2	-	-	TGTGCCTGGAGTGTAAGCGGGTACCCTGGCTACACCTTC	CAWSVSGYPGYTF
TRBV10-3	TRBJ2-1	-	-	TGTGCCATCAGCGCCGGGACTCTCAATGAGCAGTTCTTC	CAISAGTLNEQFF
TRBV7-2	TRBJ2-7	TRBD2	-	TGTGCCAGCAGCCTCGGGACTAGCGGGTTCTCCTACGAGCAGTACTTC	CASSLGTSGFSYEQYF
TRBV2	TRBJ1-2	-	-	TGTGCCAGCTCCCTACAGGGTTCTCGCGGCTACACCTTC	CASSLQGSRGYTF
TRBV6-6	TRBJ2-1	-	-	TGTGCCAGCATCGATTTCGGCGGCGGATACAATGAGCAGTTCTTC	CASIDFGGGYNEQFF
TRBV27	TRBJ2-7	-	-	TGTGCCAGCAGTCAGCGGGACACCTCCTACGAGCAGTACTTC	CASSQRDTSYEQYF
TRBV7-2	TRBJ2-2	-	-	TGTGCCAGCAGCTTAGCGGCCACCGGGGAGCTGTTTTTT	CASSLAATGELFF
TRBV5-8	TRBJ2-5	-	-	TGTGCCAGCAACAGGGTGGAGGAGACCCAGTACTTC	CASNRVEETQYF
TRBV4-2	TRBJ2-2	TRBD2	few	TGTGCCAGCTGGATAAGCGGGGGGACCAGTACCGGGGAGCTGTTTTTT	CASWISGGTSTGELFF
TRBV6-2/TRBV6-3	TRBJ2-1	TRBD2	once	TGTGCCAGCAGTCCCCTAGCGGGGGGGACGAATGAGCAGTTCTTC	CASSPLAGGTNEQFF
TRBV4-3	TRBJ1-1	-	once	TGCGCCAGCAGCCAAGATCCGACAGTTGTGAACACTGAAGCTTTCTTT	CASSQDPTVVNTEAFF
TRBV6-1	TRBJ2-1	TRBD1	-	TGTGCCAGCAGTGAAGACAGGGGGTCCTACAATGAGCAGTTCTTC	CASSEDRGSYNEQFF
TRBV19	TRBJ2-2	TRBD2	-	TGTGCCAGTAGTATCGGGGGGACCTCCACCGGGGAGCTGTTTTTT	CASSIGGTSTGELFF
TRBV28	TRBJ1-5	-	-	TGTGCCAGCAGTCCCCGGGGGAGGGGCGGGGGCCAGCCCCAGCATTTT	CASSPRGRGGGQPQHF
TRBV21-1	TRBJ2-7	-	few	-	CASSKGVGTGIHEQYF
TRBV24-1	TRBJ2-3	TRBD1	-	TGTGCCACCAGTGAACCTGCCGGACAGGAGAGAGTTACGCAGTATTTT	CATSEPAGQERVTQYF
TRBV29-1	TRBJ1-1	-	few	TGCAGCGTTGCGATGGTGAACACTGAAGCTTTCTTT	CSVAMVNTEAFF
TRBV5-1	TRBJ2-5	TRBD2	-	TGCGCCAGCAGCCTTAGCGGGGGGGCCGAAGAGACCCAGTACTTC	CASSLSGGAEETQYF
TRBV2	TRBJ1-2	TRBD1	-	TGTGCCAGCAGCTCCGGGGACAGGGTTAGTGGCTACACCTTC	CASSSGDRVSGYTF
TRBV19	TRBJ1-5	-	-	TGTGCCAGTAGTATGGGTGGCGGCAGGGCGGGTCAGCCCCAGCATTTT	CASSMGGGRAGQPQHF
TRBV4-3	TRBJ2-7	TRBD2	-	TGCGCCAGCAGCCAAGATCCGGGGGGGGGACCCTACGAGCAGTACTTC	CASSQDPGGGPYEQYF
TRBV9	TRBJ2-1	TRBD2	-	TGTGCCAGCAGCGTTTCGGGACTAGCGGGATCAACTGTGTACGGAAATGAGCAGTTCTTC	CASSVSGLAGSTVYGNEQFF
TRBV11-2	TRBJ2-7	-	once	TGTGCCAGCGGTCGCGAGGTCTCCTACGAGCAGTACTTC	CASGREVSYEQYF
TRBV5-1	TRBJ1-4	-	-	TGCGCCAGCAGCTTGACAGGTCGGACAACTAATGAAAAACTGTTTTTT	CASSLTGRTTNEKLFF